The present entry profiles one T cell receptor beta chain with its context. The source of the sample is a study of blood T cell repertoires in COVID-19. Study-level background: Sample material is recorded as cDNA or gDNA derived from T cells, B-cell-depleted T cells, or PBMCs.

V was clipped by 2 bases and J by 6 bases, with 14 bases between them. This CDR3 spans 14 amino acids. Germline CDR1 reads MDHEN; CDR2 reads SYDVKM. TCRdb's table, derived via immunoSEQ multiplex PCR, lists solely in-frame clones and lacks some. The sample consists of just under 150,000 clones, approximately 87% of them appearing once. This TCR was sampled from a woman between 45 and 65 years old with active or convalescent COVID-19. Specimen: peripheral blood. The chain has TRBV28 and TRBJ2-7, with a weak D call TRBD2 (7 bases). CDR3: CASSLEGGVSEQYF. The CDR3 coding sequence is TGTGCCAGCAGTTTAGAAGGGGGGGTGTCCGAGCAGTACTTC.